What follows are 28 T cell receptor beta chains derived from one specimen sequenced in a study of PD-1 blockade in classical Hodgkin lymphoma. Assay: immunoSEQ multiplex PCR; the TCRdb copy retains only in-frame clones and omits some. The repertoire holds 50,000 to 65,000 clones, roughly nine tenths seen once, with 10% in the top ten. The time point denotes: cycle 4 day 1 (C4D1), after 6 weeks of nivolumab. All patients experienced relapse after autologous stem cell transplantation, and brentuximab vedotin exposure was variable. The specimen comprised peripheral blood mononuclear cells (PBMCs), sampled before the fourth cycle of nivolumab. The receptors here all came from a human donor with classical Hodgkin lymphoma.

CDR3 residues: CAFYSGNTIYF. CDR3 DNA sequence: TGTGCTTTCTACTCTGGAAACACCATATATTTT. This sequence joins TRBV30 and TRBJ1-3; D is ambiguous. Germline CDR1 reads GTSNPN; CDR2 reads SVGIG (reference sequence). This CDR3 has 11 amino acids.

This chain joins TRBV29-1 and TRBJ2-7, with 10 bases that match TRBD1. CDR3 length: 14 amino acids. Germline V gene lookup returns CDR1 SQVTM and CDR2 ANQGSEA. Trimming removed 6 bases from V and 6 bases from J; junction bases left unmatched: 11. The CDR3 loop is CSVQGGDRGFEQYF. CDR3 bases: TGCAGCGTCCAGGGGGGGGACAGGGGATTCGAGCAGTACTTC.

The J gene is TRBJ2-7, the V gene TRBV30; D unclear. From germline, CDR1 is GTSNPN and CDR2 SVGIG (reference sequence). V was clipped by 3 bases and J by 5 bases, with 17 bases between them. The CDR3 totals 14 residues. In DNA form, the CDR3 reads TGTGCCTGGAGCCGCCGGCCCGCCGGAGACGAGCAGTACTTC. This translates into CAWSRRPAGDEQYF.

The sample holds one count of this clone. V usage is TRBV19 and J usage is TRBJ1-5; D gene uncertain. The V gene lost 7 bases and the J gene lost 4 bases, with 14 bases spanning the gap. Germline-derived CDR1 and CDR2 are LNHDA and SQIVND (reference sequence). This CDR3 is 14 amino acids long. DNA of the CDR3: TGTGCCAGTACCAATAGGGTTAGAAATCAGCCCCAGCATTTT. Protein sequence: CASTNRVRNQPQHF.

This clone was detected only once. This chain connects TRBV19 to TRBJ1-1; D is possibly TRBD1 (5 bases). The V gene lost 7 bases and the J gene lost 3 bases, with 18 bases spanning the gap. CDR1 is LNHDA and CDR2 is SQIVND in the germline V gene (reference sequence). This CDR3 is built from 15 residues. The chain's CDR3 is CASKGRGTLDTEAFF. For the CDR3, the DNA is TGTGCCAGTAAAGGGAGGGGAACATTGGACACTGAAGCTTTCTTT.

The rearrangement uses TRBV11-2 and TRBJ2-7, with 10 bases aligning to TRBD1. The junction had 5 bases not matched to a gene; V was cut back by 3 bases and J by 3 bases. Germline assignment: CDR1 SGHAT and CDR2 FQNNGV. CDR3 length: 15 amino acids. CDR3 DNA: TGTGCCAGCAGCTTCGCGGGACAGGGGATCTACGAGCAGTACTTC. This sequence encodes CASSFAGQGIYEQYF.

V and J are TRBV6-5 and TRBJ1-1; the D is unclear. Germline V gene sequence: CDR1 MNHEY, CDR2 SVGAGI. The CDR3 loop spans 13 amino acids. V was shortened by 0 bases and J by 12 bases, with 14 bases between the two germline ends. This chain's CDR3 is CASSYSPGMLSFF. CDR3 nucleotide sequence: TGTGCCAGCAGTTACTCGCCGGGTATGCTTTCTTTCTTT.

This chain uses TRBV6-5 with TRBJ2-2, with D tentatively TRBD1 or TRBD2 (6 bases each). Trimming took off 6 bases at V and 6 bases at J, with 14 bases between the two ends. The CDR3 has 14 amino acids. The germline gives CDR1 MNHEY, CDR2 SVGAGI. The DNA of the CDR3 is TGTGCCAGCAGATTCCCGGGGGCGGCCGGGGAGCTGTTTTTT. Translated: CASRFPGAAGELFF.

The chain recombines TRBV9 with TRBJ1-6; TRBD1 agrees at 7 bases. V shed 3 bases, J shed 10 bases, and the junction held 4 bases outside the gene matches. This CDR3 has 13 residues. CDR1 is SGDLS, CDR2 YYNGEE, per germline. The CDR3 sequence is CASSETGDSPLHF. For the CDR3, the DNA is TGTGCCAGCAGCGAAACAGGGGACTCACCCCTCCACTTT.

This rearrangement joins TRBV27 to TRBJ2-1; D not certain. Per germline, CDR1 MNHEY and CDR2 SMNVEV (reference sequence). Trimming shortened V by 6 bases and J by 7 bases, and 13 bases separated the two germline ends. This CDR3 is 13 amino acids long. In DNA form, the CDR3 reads TGTGCCAGCAGGGACCAAGGTATTAATGAGCAGTTCTTC. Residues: CASRDQGINEQFF.

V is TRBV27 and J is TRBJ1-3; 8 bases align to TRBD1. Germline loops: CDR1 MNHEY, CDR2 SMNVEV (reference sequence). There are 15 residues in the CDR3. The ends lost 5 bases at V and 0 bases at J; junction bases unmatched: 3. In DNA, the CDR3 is TGTGCCAGCAGTAGCAGGGGGCACTCTGGAAACACCATATATTTT. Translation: CASSSRGHSGNTIYF.

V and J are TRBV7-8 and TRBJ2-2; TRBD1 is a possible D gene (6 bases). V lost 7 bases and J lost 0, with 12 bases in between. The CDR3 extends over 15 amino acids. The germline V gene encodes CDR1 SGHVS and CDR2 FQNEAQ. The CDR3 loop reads CASTWGQPNTGELFF. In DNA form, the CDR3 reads TGTGCCAGCACCTGGGGGCAGCCGAACACCGGGGAGCTGTTTTTT.

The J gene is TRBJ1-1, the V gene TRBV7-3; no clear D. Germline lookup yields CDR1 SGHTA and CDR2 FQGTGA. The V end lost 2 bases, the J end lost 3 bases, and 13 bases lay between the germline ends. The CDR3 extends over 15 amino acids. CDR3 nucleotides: TGTGCCAGCAGCTTAGACCAAGTTAGGTACACTGAAGCTTTCTTT. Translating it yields CASSLDQVRYTEAFF. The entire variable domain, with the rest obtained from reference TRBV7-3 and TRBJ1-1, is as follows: GAGVSQTPSNKVTEKGKYVELRCDPISGHTALYWYRQSLGQGPEFLIYFQGTGAADDSGLPNDRFFAVRPEGSVSTLKIQRTERGDSAVYLCASSLDQVRYTEAFFGQGTRLTVV.

The CDR3 is CASSLRTGLGTDTQYF. In nucleotides, the CDR3 is TGTGCCAGCAGCTTGAGAACGGGGCTGGGCACAGATACGCAGTATTTT. The rearrangement uses TRBV5-6 and TRBJ2-3; D is perhaps TRBD1 or TRBD2 (5 bases each). CDR3 length equals 16 residues. Germline V gives CDR1 SGHDT, CDR2 YYEEEE. The germline V and J ends were trimmed by 1 base and 1 base, with 13 bases remaining between them.

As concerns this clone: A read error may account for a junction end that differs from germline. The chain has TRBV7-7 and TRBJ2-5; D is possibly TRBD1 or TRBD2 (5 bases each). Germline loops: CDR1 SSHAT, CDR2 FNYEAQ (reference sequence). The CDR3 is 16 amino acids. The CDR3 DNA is TGTGCTAGCAGCTTAGAAGGGTGGGACCAAAAAGAGACCCAGTACTTC. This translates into CASSLEGWDQKETQYF.

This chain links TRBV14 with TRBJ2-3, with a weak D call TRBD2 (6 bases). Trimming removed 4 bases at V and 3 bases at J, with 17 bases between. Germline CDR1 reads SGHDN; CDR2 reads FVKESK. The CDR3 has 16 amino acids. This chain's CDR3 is CASSRDGRGSTDTQYF. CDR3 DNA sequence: TGTGCCAGCAGCCGGGATGGTCGGGGGTCAACAGATACGCAGTATTTT.

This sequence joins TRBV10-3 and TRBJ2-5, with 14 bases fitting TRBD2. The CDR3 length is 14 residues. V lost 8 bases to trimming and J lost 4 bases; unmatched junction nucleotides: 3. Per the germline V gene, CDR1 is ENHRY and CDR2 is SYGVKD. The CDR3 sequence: CAIGLAGGGETQYF. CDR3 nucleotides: TGTGCCATCGGACTAGCGGGGGGAGGAGAGACCCAGTACTTC.

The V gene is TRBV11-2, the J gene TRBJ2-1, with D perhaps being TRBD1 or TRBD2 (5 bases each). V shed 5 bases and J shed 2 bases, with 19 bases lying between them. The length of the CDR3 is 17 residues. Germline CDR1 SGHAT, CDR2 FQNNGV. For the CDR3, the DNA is TGTGCCAGCAGCCTCAATGAGGGACGTGAAGCCTACAATGAGCAGTTCTTC. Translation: CASSLNEGREAYNEQFF.

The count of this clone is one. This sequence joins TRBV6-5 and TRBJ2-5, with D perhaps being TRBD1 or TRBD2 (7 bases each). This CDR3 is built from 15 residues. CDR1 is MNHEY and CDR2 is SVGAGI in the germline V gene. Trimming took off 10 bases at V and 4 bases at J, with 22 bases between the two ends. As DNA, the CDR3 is TGTGCCACGCAGTTAGATGGCAGGGGGGGAGAGACCCAGTACTTC. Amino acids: CATQLDGRGGETQYF.

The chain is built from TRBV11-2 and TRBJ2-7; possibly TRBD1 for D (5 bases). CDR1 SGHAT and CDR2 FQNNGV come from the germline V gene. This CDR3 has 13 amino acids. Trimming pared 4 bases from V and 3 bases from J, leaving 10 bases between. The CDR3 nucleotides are TGTGCCAGCAGCTCCTTGACAGACTACGAGCAGTACTTC. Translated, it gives CASSSLTDYEQYF.

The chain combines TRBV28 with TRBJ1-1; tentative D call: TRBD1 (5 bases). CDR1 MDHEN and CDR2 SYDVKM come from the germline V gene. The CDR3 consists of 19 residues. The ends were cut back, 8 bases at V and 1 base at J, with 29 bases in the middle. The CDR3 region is CASPRAGRPPGGGNTEAFF. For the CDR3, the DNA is TGTGCCAGCCCTCGAGCGGGACGGCCCCCTGGCGGGGGGAACACTGAAGCTTTCTTT.

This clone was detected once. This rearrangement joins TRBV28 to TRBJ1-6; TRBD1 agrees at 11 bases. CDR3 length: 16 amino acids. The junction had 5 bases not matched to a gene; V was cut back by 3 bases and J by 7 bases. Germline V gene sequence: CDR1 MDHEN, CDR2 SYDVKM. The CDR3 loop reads CASSLGGQGGNSPLHF. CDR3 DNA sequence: TGTGCCAGCAGTTTGGGGGGACAGGGGGGAAATTCACCCCTCCACTTT. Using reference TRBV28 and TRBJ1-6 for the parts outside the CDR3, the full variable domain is DVKVTQSSRYLVKRTGEKVFLECVQDMDHENMFWYRQDPGLGLRLIYFSYDVKMKEKGDIPEGYSVSREKKERFSLILESASTNQTSMYLCASSLGGQGGNSPLHFGNGTRLTVT.

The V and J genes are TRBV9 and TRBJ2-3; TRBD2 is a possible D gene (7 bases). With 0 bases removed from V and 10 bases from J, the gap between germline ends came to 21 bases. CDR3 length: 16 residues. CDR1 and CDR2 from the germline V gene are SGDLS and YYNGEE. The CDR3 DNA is TGTGCCAGCAGCGTAGAATCGGGGGGCCTTTTCAGATCGCAGTATTTT. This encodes CASSVESGGLFRSQYF. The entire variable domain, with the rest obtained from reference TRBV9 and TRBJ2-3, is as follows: DSGVTQTPKHLITATGQRVTLRCSPRSGDLSVYWYQQSLDQGLQFLIQYYNGEERAKGNILERFSAQQFPDLHSELNLSSLELGDSALYFCASSVESGGLFRSQYFGPGTRLTVL.

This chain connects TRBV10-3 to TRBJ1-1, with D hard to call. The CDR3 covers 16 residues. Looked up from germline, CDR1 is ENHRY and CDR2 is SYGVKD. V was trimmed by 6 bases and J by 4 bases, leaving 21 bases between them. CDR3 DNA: TGTGCCATCAGGAAGAAGGGTCCCTTGTTTTCCACTGAAGCTTTCTTT. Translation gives CAIRKKGPLFSTEAFF.

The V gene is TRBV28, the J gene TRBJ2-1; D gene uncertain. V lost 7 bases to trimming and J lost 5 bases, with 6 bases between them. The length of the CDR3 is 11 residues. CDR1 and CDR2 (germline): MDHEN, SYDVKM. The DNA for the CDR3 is TGTGCCAGCAACGACGACAATGAGCAGTTCTTC. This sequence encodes CASNDDNEQFF.

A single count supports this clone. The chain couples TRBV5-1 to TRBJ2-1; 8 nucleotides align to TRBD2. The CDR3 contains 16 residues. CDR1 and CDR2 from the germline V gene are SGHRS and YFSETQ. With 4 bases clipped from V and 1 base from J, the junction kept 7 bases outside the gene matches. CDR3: CASSPPSGGSYNEQFF. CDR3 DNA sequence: TGCGCCAGCAGCCCCCCCAGCGGGGGTTCCTACAATGAGCAGTTCTTC.

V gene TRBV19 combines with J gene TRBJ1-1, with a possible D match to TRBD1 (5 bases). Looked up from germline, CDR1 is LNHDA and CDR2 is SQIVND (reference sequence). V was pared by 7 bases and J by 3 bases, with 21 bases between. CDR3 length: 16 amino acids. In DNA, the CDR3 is TGTGCCAGTACCAATACACGGGGGGATCTCGACACTGAAGCTTTCTTT. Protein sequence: CASTNTRGDLDTEAFF.

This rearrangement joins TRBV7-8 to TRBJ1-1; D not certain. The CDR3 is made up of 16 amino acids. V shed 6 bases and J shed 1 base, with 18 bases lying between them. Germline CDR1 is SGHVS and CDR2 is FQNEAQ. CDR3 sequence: CASSSLELSGNTEAFF. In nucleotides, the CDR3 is TGTGCCAGCAGTTCGTTAGAGTTGTCAGGGAACACTGAAGCTTTCTTT.